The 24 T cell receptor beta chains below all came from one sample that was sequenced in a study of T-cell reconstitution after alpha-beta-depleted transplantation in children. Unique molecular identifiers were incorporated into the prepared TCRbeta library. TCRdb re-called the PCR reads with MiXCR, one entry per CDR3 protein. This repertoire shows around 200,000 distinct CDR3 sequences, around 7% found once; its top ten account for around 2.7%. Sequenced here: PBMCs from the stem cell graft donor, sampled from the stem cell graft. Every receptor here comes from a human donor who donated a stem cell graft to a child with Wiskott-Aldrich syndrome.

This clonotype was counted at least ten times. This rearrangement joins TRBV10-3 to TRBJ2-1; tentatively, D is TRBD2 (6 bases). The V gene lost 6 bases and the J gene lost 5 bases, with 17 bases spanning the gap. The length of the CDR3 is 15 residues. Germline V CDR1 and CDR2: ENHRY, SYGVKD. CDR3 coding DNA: TGTGCCATCAGATCGTCGGGACTGGAAAACAATGAGCAGTTCTTC. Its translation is CAIRSSGLENNEQFF.

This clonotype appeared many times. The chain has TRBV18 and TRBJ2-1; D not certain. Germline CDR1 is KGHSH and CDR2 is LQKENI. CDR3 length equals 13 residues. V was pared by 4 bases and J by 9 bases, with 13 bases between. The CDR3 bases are TGTGCCAGCTCACGCTTGGGTGATACTGAGCAGTTCTTC. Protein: CASSRLGDTEQFF.

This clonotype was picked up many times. The CDR3 coding sequence is TGTGCCACCAGCAGAGAACGCCAAAACATTCAGTACTTC. It codes for CATSRERQNIQYF. The J gene is TRBJ2-4, the V gene TRBV15; D call uncertain. Germline V CDR1 and CDR2: LNHNV, YYDKDF (reference sequence). Trimming stripped 0 bases from V and 5 bases from J, with 5 bases between. The CDR3 extends over 13 amino acids.

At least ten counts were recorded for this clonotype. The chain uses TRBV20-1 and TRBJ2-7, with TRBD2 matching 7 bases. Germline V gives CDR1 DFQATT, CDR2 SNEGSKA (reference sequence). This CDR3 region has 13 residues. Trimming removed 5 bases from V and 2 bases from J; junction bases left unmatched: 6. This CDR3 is CSAAAGTTYEQYF. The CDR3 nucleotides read TGCAGTGCTGCCGCCGGGACTACCTACGAGCAGTACTTC.

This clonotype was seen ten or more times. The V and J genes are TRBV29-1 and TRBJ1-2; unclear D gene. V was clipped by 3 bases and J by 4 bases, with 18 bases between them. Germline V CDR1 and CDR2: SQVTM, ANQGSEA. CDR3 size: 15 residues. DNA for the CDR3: TGCAGCGTTGATGGCCGGTCAGGCTCGGGCTATGGCTACACCTTC. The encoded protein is CSVDGRSGSGYGYTF.

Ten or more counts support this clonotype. CDR3 sequence (DNA): TGCGCCAGCAGCTTGACCGCGGGTTCGGCCGGGGAGCTGTTTTTT. Amino acids: CASSLTAGSAGELFF. The chain carries TRBV5-1 and TRBJ2-2; D is possibly TRBD2 (5 bases). This CDR3 spans 15 amino acids. Trimming removed 1 base at V and 6 bases at J, with 13 bases between. CDR1 and CDR2 (germline): SGHRS, YFSETQ.

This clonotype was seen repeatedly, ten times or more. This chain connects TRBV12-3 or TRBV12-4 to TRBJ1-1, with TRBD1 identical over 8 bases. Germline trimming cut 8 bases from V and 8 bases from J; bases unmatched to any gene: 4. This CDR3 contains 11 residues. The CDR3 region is CASVRTGEAFF. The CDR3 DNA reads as TGTGCCAGCGTCCGGACAGGGGAAGCTTTCTTT.

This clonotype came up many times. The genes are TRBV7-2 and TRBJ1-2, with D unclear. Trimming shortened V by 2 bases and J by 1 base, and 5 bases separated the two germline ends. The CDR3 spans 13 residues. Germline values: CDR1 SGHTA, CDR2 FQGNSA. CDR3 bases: TGTGCCAGCAGCTTACCAGTTAACTATGGCTACACCTTC. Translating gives CASSLPVNYGYTF.

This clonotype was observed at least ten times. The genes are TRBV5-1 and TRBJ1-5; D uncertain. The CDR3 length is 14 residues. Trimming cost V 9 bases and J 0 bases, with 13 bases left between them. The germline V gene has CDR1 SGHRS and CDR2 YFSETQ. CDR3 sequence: CAKAEVCSNQPQHF. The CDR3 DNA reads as TGCGCCAAAGCAGAGGTTTGTAGCAATCAGCCCCAGCATTTT.

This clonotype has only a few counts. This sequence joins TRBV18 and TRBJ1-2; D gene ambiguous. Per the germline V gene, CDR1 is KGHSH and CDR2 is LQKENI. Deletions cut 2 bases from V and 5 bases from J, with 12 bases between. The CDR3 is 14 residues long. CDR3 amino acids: CASSPAEGIYGYTF. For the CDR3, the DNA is TGTGCCAGCTCACCAGCGGAGGGAATTTATGGCTACACCTTC.

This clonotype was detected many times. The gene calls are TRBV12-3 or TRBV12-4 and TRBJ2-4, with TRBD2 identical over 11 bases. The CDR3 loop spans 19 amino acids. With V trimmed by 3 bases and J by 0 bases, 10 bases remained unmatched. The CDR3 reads CASSFRASGRSPAKNIQYF. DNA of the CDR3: TGTGCCAGCAGTTTTCGGGCTAGCGGGAGGTCCCCAGCCAAAAACATTCAGTACTTC.

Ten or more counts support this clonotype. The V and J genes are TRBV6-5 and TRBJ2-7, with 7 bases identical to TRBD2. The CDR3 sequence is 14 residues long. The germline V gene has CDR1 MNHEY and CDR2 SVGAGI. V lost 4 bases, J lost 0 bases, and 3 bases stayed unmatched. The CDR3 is CASSSRGSSYEQYF. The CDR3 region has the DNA TGTGCCAGCAGTTCGCGGGGGAGCTCCTACGAGCAGTACTTC.

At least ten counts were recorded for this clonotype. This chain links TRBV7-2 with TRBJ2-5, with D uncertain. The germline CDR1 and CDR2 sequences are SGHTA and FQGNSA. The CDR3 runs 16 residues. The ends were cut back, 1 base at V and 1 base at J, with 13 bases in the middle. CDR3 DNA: TGTGCCAGCAGCTTAGAAGGTGGACGGATCCAAGAGACCCAGTACTTC. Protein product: CASSLEGGRIQETQYF.

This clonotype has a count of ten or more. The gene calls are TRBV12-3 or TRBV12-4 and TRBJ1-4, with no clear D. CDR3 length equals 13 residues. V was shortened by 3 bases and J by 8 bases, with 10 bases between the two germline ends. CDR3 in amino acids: CASSFQSGEKLFF. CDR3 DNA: TGTGCCAGCAGTTTTCAATCTGGGGAAAAACTGTTTTTT.

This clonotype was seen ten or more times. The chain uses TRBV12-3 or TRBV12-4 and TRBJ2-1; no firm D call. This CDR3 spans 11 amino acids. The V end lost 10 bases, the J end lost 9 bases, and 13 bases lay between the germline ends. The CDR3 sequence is CATCIKSEQFF. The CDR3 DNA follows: TGTGCCACCTGCATCAAGTCTGAGCAGTTCTTC.

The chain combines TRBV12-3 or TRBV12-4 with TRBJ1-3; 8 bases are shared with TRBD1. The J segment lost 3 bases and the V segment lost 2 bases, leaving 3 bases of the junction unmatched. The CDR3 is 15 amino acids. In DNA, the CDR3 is TGTGCCAGCAGTTTAATCGGACAGGGTGGAAACACCATATATTTT. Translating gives CASSLIGQGGNTIYF.

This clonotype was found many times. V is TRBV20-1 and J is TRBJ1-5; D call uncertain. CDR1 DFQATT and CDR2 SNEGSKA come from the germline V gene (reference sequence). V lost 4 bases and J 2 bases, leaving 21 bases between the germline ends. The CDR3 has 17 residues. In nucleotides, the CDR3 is TGCAGTGCTATCGAGGGTCAGGTTTTCATAGGCAATCAGCCCCAGCATTTT. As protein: CSAIEGQVFIGNQPQHF.

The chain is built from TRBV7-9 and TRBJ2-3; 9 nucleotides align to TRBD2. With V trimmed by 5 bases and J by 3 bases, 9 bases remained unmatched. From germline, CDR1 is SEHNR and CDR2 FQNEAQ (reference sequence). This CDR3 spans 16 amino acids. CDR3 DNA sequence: TGTGCCAGCAGCCCAGGAGCGGGGGGAGGTACAGATACGCAGTATTTT. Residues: CASSPGAGGGTDTQYF.

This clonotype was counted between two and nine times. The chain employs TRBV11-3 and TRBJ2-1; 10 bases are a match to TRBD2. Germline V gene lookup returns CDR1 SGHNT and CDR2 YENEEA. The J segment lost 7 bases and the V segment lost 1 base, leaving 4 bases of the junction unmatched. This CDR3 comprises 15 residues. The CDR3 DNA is TGTGCCAGCAGCTTAGTATCTAGCGGGAGTAATGAGCAGTTCTTC. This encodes CASSLVSSGSNEQFF.

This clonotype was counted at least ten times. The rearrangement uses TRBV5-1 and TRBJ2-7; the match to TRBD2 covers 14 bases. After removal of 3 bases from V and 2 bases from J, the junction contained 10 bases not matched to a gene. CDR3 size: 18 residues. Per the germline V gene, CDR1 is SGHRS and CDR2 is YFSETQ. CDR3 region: CASSSGLAGGIVTYEQYF. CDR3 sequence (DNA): TGCGCCAGCAGCTCCGGACTAGCGGGGGGAATCGTAACCTACGAGCAGTACTTC.

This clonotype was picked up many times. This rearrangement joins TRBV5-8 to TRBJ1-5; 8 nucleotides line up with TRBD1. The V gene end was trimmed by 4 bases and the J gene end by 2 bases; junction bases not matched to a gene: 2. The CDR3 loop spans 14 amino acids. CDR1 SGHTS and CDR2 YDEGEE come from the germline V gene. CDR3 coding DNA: TGTGCCAGCAGCGCGACAGGGGGCAATCAGCCCCAGCATTTT. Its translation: CASSATGGNQPQHF.

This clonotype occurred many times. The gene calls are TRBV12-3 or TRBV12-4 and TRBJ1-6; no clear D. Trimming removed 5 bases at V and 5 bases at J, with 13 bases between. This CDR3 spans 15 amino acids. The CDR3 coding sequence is TGTGCCAGCAGTATTCGCGGTGGAAATAATTCACCCCTCCACTTT. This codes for CASSIRGGNNSPLHF.

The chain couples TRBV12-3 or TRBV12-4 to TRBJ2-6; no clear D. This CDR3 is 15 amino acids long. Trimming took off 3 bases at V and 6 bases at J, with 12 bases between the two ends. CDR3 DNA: TGTGCCAGCAGTTTGTCCCCCTCTTTGGCCAACGTCCTGACTTTC. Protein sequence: CASSLSPSLANVLTF.

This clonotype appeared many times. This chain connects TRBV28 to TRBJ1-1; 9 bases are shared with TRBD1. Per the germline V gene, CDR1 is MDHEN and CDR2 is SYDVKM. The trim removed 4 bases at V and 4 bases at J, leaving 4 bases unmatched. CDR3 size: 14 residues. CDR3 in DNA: TGTGCCAGCAGTTCCGGACAGGGGTTCACTGAAGCTTTCTTT. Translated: CASSSGQGFTEAFF.